This record looks at one T cell receptor beta chain sequence and its context. This record belongs to a study of control samples from healthy donors and cancer patients. The V end lost 3 bases, the J end lost 0 bases, and 9 bases lay between the germline ends. This CDR3 is built from 14 residues. Germline-derived CDR1 and CDR2 are SGHDT and YYEEEE. The data were produced by immunoSEQ multiplex PCR, yet TCRdb's version contains in-frame clones alone and is incomplete. The sample yields roughly 150,000 clones, around nine tenths seen once. Sequencing was carried out using blood. This chain joins TRBV5-6 and TRBJ1-1, with a possible D match to TRBD1 (6 bases). This receptor was obtained from a woman in her twenties or thirties in good health. Here the CDR3 reads CASSYGQLNTEAFF. The CDR3 nucleotides read TGTGCCAGCAGCTATGGACAGTTGAACACTGAAGCTTTCTTT.